The 25 T cell receptor beta chains presented below share a single source sample, sequenced in a study of vaccination effects on CD4 cells after COVID-19. Sequencing used immunoSEQ multiplex PCR; TCRdb keeps in-frame clones, though not all of them. The sample carries 47,000 or so clones, under 80% recorded once. Researchers isolated CD4+ T cells once roughly nine days of culture had elapsed. Two doses of either BNT162b2 or mRNA-1273 were given to each participant. Their recognized antigens are unknown. The sequenced sample was CD4+ T cells from PBMCs cultured without peptide, obtained after COVID-19 vaccination. These receptors all come from a human donor who received a COVID-19 vaccine.

The rearrangement uses TRBV3-1 (or the pseudogene TRBV3-2) and TRBJ1-4; TRBD1 agrees at 7 bases. With 2 bases clipped from V and 0 bases from J, the junction kept 3 bases outside the gene matches. CDR1 and CDR2 (germline): LGHDT, YNNKEL (reference sequence). This CDR3 contains 16 residues. DNA of the CDR3: TGTGCCAGCAGCCAACAGGGGGTGGCAACTAATGAAAAACTGTTTTTT. It yields the protein CASSQQGVATNEKLFF.

This clone was seen once. This rearrangement joins TRBV27 to TRBJ1-5, with D possibly matching TRBD1 (6 bases). V lost 2 bases and J 7 bases, leaving 12 bases between the germline ends. This CDR3 has 14 amino acids. Germline V gene lookup returns CDR1 MNHEY and CDR2 SMNVEV (reference sequence). The CDR3 loop is CASSLSTGYQPQHF. The CDR3 coding sequence is TGTGCCAGCAGTTTAAGTACAGGGTACCAGCCCCAGCATTTT.

The sample holds one count of this clone. The V call is TRBV10-3, the J call TRBJ2-5, with 7 bases matching TRBD2. Germline V gene lookup returns CDR1 ENHRY and CDR2 SYGVKD. V was pared by 0 bases and J by 2 bases, with 0 bases of the junction left unmatched. CDR3 length equals 14 residues. The CDR3 coding sequence is TGTGCCATCAGTGAGTCGGGGGGGCAAGAGACCCAGTACTTC. Translated, it gives CAISESGGQETQYF.

The chain recombines TRBV11-2 with TRBJ2-5; the D is unclear. CDR3 length: 13 amino acids. V shed 1 base and J shed 5 bases, with 8 bases lying between them. CDR1 SGHAT and CDR2 FQNNGV come from the germline V gene. CDR3 DNA: TGTGCCAGCAGCTTAGGTGTTCGGGAGACCCAGTACTTC. Protein: CASSLGVRETQYF.

The J gene is TRBJ1-2, the V gene TRBV18, with 9 bases lining up with TRBD1. Unmatched junction bases numbered 9, after V lost 0 bases and J lost 4 bases. From germline, CDR1 is KGHSH and CDR2 LQKENI. The CDR3 contains 17 residues. The DNA of the CDR3 is TGTGCCAGCTCACCACCCACAGGGGGCCCCCTCGGCTATGGCTACACCTTC. Residues: CASSPPTGGPLGYGYTF.

This clone showed up just once. V gene TRBV19 combines with J gene TRBJ1-6; possible D gene TRBD1, 6 bases. V dropped 6 bases and J dropped 6 bases, with 6 bases sitting between them. The CDR3 spans 12 residues. The germline V gene encodes CDR1 LNHDA and CDR2 SQIVND (reference sequence). This CDR3 reads CASRDSNSPLHF. The CDR3 nucleotides are TGTGCCAGTAGGGACAGTAATTCACCCCTCCACTTT.

The chain joins TRBV21-1 to TRBJ2-2; TRBD2, as called in the table, went unchecked against the DNA. TRBV21-1 is listed as a pseudogene. The CDR3 sequence is 17 residues long. The CDR3, as DNA: TGTGCCAGCAGCAAATCTCCCGGGAGGGCCGACACCGGGGAGCTGTTTTTT. It translates to CASSKSPGRADTGELFF.

V usage is TRBV6-5 and J usage is TRBJ2-1, with TRBD1 as a possible D gene (6 bases). The ends were cut back, 6 bases at V and 3 bases at J, with 15 bases in the middle. Germline CDR1 reads MNHEY; CDR2 reads SVGAGI. This CDR3 has 15 amino acids. CDR3 region: CASRVLTGLYNEQFF. CDR3 nucleotides: TGTGCCAGCAGAGTCCTGACAGGCCTCTACAATGAGCAGTTCTTC.

This clone was recorded only once. The CDR3 region has the DNA TGTGCCAGCAGTTACTCGTATACAGGGTGGGATACTGAAGCTTTCTTT. Its protein product is CASSYSYTGWDTEAFF. This chain links TRBV6-6 with TRBJ1-1; possibly TRBD1 for D (6 bases). The V gene lost 0 bases and the J gene lost 5 bases, with 16 bases spanning the gap. The CDR3 covers 16 residues. The germline V gene encodes CDR1 MNHNY and CDR2 SVGAGI (reference sequence).

The chain recombines TRBV25-1 with TRBJ2-1; 14 positions agree with TRBD2. This CDR3 is 13 amino acids long. V dropped 8 bases and J dropped 6; count of bases not matched to a gene: 0. CDR1 MGHDK and CDR2 SYGVNS come from the germline V gene. CDR3 in amino acids: CASGLAGGNEQFF. The CDR3 DNA is TGTGCCAGCGGACTAGCGGGAGGCAATGAGCAGTTCTTC. Complete variable domain (other parts from reference TRBV25-1 and TRBJ2-1): EADIYQTPRYLVIGTGKKITLECSQTMGHDKMYWYQQDPGMELHLIHYSYGVNSTEKGDLSSESTVSRIRTEHFPLTLESARPSHTSQYLCASGLAGGNEQFFGPGTRLTVL.

This clone was counted once. The V call is TRBV27, the J call TRBJ1-6; D might be TRBD1 (6 bases). Trimming stripped 3 bases from V and 3 bases from J, with 15 bases between. This CDR3 spans 17 amino acids. CDR1 MNHEY and CDR2 SMNVEV come from the germline V gene (reference sequence). The CDR3 loop reads CASSFINRVLYNSPLHF. The CDR3 DNA reads as TGTGCCAGCAGTTTTATTAACAGGGTACTCTATAATTCACCCCTCCACTTT.

The table lists this clone with a few counts. This chain links TRBV10-3 with TRBJ2-5; 12 nucleotides line up with TRBD2. The length of the CDR3 is 17 residues. Germline-derived CDR1 and CDR2 are ENHRY and SYGVKD. Germline trimming cut 0 bases from V and 1 base from J; bases unmatched to any gene: 3. The CDR3 region is CAISESLGLAGQETQYF. The CDR3 DNA sequence: TGTGCCATCAGTGAGTCTTTGGGACTAGCGGGCCAAGAGACCCAGTACTTC.

CDR3 sequence reads: CASSHRGGKSPHYF. CDR3 sequence (DNA): TGTGCCAGCAGCCACAGAGGAGGAAAGTCGCCCCACTATTTT. The chain links TRBV3-1 (or the pseudogene TRBV3-2) to TRBJ2-3, with TRBD2 as a possible D gene (5 bases). CDR1 is LGHDT and CDR2 is YNNKEL in the germline V gene (reference sequence). This CDR3 has 14 residues. Trimming took 3 bases from V and 15 from J, leaving 22 bases between them.

The rearrangement joins TRBV6-5 to TRBJ1-4; D is uncertain. CDR1 and CDR2 (germline): MNHEY, SVGAGI. Trimming pared 8 bases from V and 8 bases from J, leaving 18 bases between. The CDR3 consists of 14 residues. Here the CDR3 DNA reads TGTGCCAGCGGCCGTATAGGCTCTCCGGAAAAACTGTTTTTT. Its translation: CASGRIGSPEKLFF.

The chain is built from TRBV19 and TRBJ1-5, with D possibly being TRBD1 (6 bases). The germline gives CDR1 LNHDA, CDR2 SQIVND (reference sequence). Trimming took 5 bases from V and 0 from J, leaving 14 bases between them. This CDR3 has 16 amino acids. The CDR3 nucleotides read TGTGCCAGTAGTGATGGACAGCCTTATAGCAATCAGCCCCAGCATTTT. It codes for CASSDGQPYSNQPQHF.

The chain's CDR3 is CASSHGLAEDTQYF. CDR3 bases: TGCGCCAGCAGCCACGGACTAGCTGAGGATACGCAGTATTTT. The chain recombines TRBV4-1 with TRBJ2-3; 8 bases fit TRBD2. The V segment lost 3 bases and the J segment 6 bases; nucleotides outside the gene matches: 5. This CDR3 is 14 amino acids long. Looked up from germline, CDR1 is MGHRA and CDR2 is YSYEKL.

The rearrangement uses TRBV2 and TRBJ2-3; TRBD2 aligns across 9 bases. Germline V gene data show CDR1 as SNHLY and CDR2 as FYNNEI. With 6 bases clipped from V and 4 bases from J, the junction kept 5 bases outside the gene matches. CDR3 length: 14 amino acids. The CDR3 DNA reads TGTGCCAGCAGACCGGGACTAGCTTCAGATACGCAGTATTTT. Amino acids: CASRPGLASDTQYF.

The rearrangement links TRBV18 to TRBJ2-5, with D possibly TRBD2 on 5 matching bases. Trimming stripped 4 bases from V and 0 bases from J, with 12 bases between. This CDR3 has 15 residues. Germline V gene data show CDR1 as KGHSH and CDR2 as LQKENI. In DNA form, the CDR3 reads TGTGCCAGCTCACGGTCTAGCCGATACCAAGAGACCCAGTACTTC. Translation: CASSRSSRYQETQYF. The full variable domain, with the rest looked up from reference TRBV18 and TRBJ2-5, is NAGVMQNPRHLVRRRGQEARLRCSPMKGHSHVYWYRQLPEEGLKFMVYLQKENIIDESGMPKERFSAEFPKEGPSILRIQQVVRGDSAAYFCASSRSSRYQETQYFGPGTRLLVL.

The chain combines TRBV5-4 with TRBJ1-1; D remains ambiguous. Trimming pared 0 bases from V and 3 bases from J, leaving 12 bases between. The germline CDR1 and CDR2 sequences are SGHNT and YYREEE (reference sequence). The CDR3 is 15 residues long. The chain's CDR3 is CASSLVVLGDTEAFF. In DNA form, the CDR3 reads TGTGCCAGCAGCTTGGTGGTCCTCGGGGACACTGAAGCTTTCTTT. Drawing the rest from reference TRBV5-4 and TRBJ1-1, the complete variable domain is ETGVTQSPTHLIKTRGQQVTLRCSSQSGHNTVSWYQQALGQGPQFIFQYYREEENGRGNFPPRFSGLQFPNYSSELNVNALELDDSALYLCASSLVVLGDTEAFFGQGTRLTVV.

This chain links TRBV27 with TRBJ1-1; 9 bases are shared with TRBD1. This CDR3 has 14 residues. Germline CDR1 reads MNHEY; CDR2 reads SMNVEV (reference sequence). After removal of 5 bases from V and 3 bases from J, the junction contained 4 bases not matched to a gene. Here the CDR3 DNA reads TGTGCCAGCAGTCCGGGACAGGGATACACTGAAGCTTTCTTT. This sequence encodes CASSPGQGYTEAFF.

V and J are TRBV7-5 and TRBJ2-3. TRBV7-5 counts as a pseudogene. CDR3 length: 12 residues. CDR3 sequence reads: CVRFPRTDTQYF. CDR3 nucleotides: TGTGTCAGATTCCCCCGCACAGATACGCAGTATTTT.

The CDR3 nucleotides are TGCGCCAGCAGCTTGTCTGGGTCTCGCTTAAATGAGCAGTTCTTC. It translates to CASSLSGSRLNEQFF. The J gene is TRBJ2-1, the V gene TRBV5-1; no firm D call. Trimming pared 1 base from V and 7 bases from J, leaving 15 bases between. The germline CDR1 and CDR2 sequences are SGHRS and YFSETQ. The length of the CDR3 is 15 residues.

The rearrangement uses TRBV27 and TRBJ2-7; D possibly corresponds to TRBD1 (7 bases). V was shortened by 5 bases and J by 5 bases, with 22 bases between the two germline ends. Germline CDR1 is MNHEY and CDR2 is SMNVEV (reference sequence). The CDR3 sequence is 16 residues long. Written as DNA, the CDR3 is TGTGCCAGCAGTAGGGCTGGGGGGCAGGGGGGTCACGAGCAGTACTTC. As protein: CASSRAGGQGGHEQYF.

This clone occurred a few times. The rearrangement links TRBV5-1 to TRBJ2-1; D may match TRBD1 or TRBD2 (6 bases each). CDR1 and CDR2 (germline): SGHRS, YFSETQ. The CDR3 length is 17 residues. The germline V and J ends were trimmed by 4 bases and 3 bases, with 20 bases remaining between them. The DNA of the CDR3 is TGCGCCAGCAGCCTACCGCCTTCACGGGGGCGCTACAATGAGCAGTTCTTC. This gives the protein CASSLPPSRGRYNEQFF. The full variable domain, its missing parts supplied by reference TRBV5-1 and TRBJ2-1, is KAGVTQTPRYLIKTRGQQVTLSCSPISGHRSVSWYQQTPGQGLQFLFEYFSETQRNKGNFPGRFSGRQFSNSRSEMNVSTLELGDSALYLCASSLPPSRGRYNEQFFGPGTRLTVL.

V gene TRBV12-5 combines with J gene TRBJ2-1; D unclear. Germline values: CDR1 LGHNT, CDR2 FRNRAP. V was pared by 5 bases and J by 3 bases, with 11 bases between. The CDR3 runs to 14 residues. DNA for the CDR3: TGTGCTAGTGGTCCCCCTGTAAACTACAATGAGCAGTTCTTC. Its translation: CASGPPVNYNEQFF.